The rows below give T cell receptor beta chains drawn from one sample of a study of blood T cell repertoires in COVID-19. Sequenced by immunoSEQ multiplex PCR; TCRdb stores in-frame clones only, minus some. The sample has roughly 130,000 clones; around 87% are singletons. Input material: peripheral blood. These receptors came from a woman aged 55-75 years with acute or convalescent COVID-19. Each CDR3 is given without its conserved first and last residue. A D gene is named only where the DNA matches it firmly.

CDR3aa	d_gene	v_gene	j_gene
ASSIGGRRGEDGYT	-	TRBV19	TRBJ1-2
ASSLVLVPVRDGYT	-	TRBV13	TRBJ1-2
SVPGLGNNEQF	TRBD2	TRBV29-1	TRBJ2-1
ASSAGQGEKLF	TRBD1	TRBV3-1/TRBV3-2	TRBJ1-4
SASSGATNEKLF	-	TRBV20-1	TRBJ1-4
ASSLGGSFYEQY	-	TRBV7-2	TRBJ2-7
ASSLLTGELF	-	TRBV27	TRBJ2-2
SVRGTSGYNEQF	TRBD2	TRBV29-1	TRBJ2-1
ASSKQTGYGYT	-	TRBV27	TRBJ1-2
ASSQQTTTTQY	-	TRBV27	TRBJ2-3
ASSQPTTGVRETQY	-	TRBV3-1/TRBV3-2	TRBJ2-5
ASSLEAGGQETQY	TRBD2	TRBV27	TRBJ2-5
AWSVLLGSDEQF	-	TRBV30	TRBJ2-1
ASSLRLASSTDTQY	-	TRBV5-4	TRBJ2-3
ASSPGTATDTQY	-	TRBV7-9	TRBJ2-3
ASSILQGGTGNTIY	-	TRBV4-1	TRBJ1-3
SASRGLNTEAF	-	TRBV20-1	TRBJ1-1
ASNDRDSHSPLH	TRBD1	TRBV6-5	TRBJ1-6
ASSQGVTGISAAQH	TRBD1	TRBV3-1/TRBV3-2	TRBJ1-5
ASSIGAGDSPLH	-	TRBV19	TRBJ1-6
ASSRDRGGYNEQF	TRBD1	TRBV2	TRBJ2-1
ASKGDNSPLH	-	TRBV6-5	TRBJ1-6
ASPPGGALAGDHEQY	TRBD2	TRBV28	TRBJ2-7
AWSGGYEQY	-	TRBV30	TRBJ2-7
ASSVEADGYNEQF	-	TRBV9	TRBJ2-1
ASSYFTGGGNQPQH	TRBD1	TRBV6-6	TRBJ1-5
ASSSYGRVGEDGYT	-	TRBV13	TRBJ1-2
ASSVAPNIAGITEAF	-	TRBV9	TRBJ1-1
ASSPRLAGLANTGELF	TRBD2	TRBV18	TRBJ2-2
ASSLFGVNTEAF	-	TRBV5-1	TRBJ1-1
ASSFLTGRAF	TRBD1	TRBV27	TRBJ1-1
ASSKQVEGYT	-	TRBV6-5	TRBJ1-2
ASAFGHPNEKLF	-	TRBV25-1	TRBJ1-4
ASRETNTEAF	-	TRBV7-9	TRBJ1-1
ASIRHPTYGYT	-	TRBV12-3/TRBV12-4	TRBJ1-2
STVSGNTIY	-	TRBV20-1	TRBJ1-3
SASFRQGTL	TRBD1	TRBV20-1	TRBJ2-1
ATSASGSYYNEQF	-	TRBV24-1	TRBJ2-1
ASGPETSGTREQY	TRBD2	TRBV2	TRBJ2-7
ASSVRIGGSEAF	-	TRBV6-4	TRBJ1-1
SVAQTLNTEAF	-	TRBV29-1	TRBJ1-1
ASSPGRLQPQH	-	TRBV2	TRBJ1-5
ASSLTGSNQPQH	-	TRBV5-4	TRBJ1-5
ASSPHIKRENTYNEQF	TRBD2	TRBV7-9	TRBJ2-1
ASSQGLALDTQY	TRBD2	TRBV5-6	TRBJ2-3
ASSSTSGRALYNEQF	TRBD2	TRBV9	TRBJ2-1